This T cell receptor beta chain is drawn from a study of shared clonotypes between healthy human individuals. Notes on the study in general: The small donor group covered limited genetic and exposure diversity. In the sorted subsets, rarefaction showed sequencing was incomplete despite large depth. Generation probabilities were higher for clonotypes shared across all four sorted-subset donors than for unshared ones.

As for this clone: Its antigen is unknown. Other DNA sequences within the sample encode an identical CDR3.

Trimming took 1 base from V and 9 from J, leaving 7 bases between them. Germline lookup yields CDR1 SGHTA and CDR2 FQGNSA. The CDR3 has 13 amino acids. Under the authors' procedure: As immunoSEQ supplied junction-only sequences (without quality scores), filtering differed. The repertoire was sequenced with immunoSEQ multiplex PCR; TCRdb's copy has only in-frame clones and lacks some. For V, J and clone size, that table is used; D and trimming come from the DNA. Of a few million clones in the sample, under 97% are singletons; the top ten hold over 0.1%. The sequencing sample was made of naive CD4+ T cells sorted from blood. Sample subset: CD45RA+ positively selected. V gene TRBV7-2 combines with J gene TRBJ1-6; D may be TRBD1 (5 bases). This clonotype was obtained from a man between 18 and 29 years old in good health. The chain's CDR3 is CASSLERGSPLHF. DNA of the CDR3: TGTGCCAGCAGCTTAGAAAGGGGTTCACCCCTCCACTTT. Combining the CDR3 with reference TRBV7-2 and TRBJ1-6 gives the whole variable domain GAGVSQSPSNKVTEKGKDVELRCDPISGHTALYWYRQSLGQGLEFLIYFQGNSAPDKSGLPSDRFSAERTGGSVSTLTIQRTQQEDSAVYLCASSLERGSPLHFGNGTRLTVT.